The present TCR beta chain was sequenced within a study of blood T cell repertoires in COVID-19. Across the whole study: Samples taken during acute and convalescent COVID-19 were collected in the United States, Italy and Spain. From T cells, B-cell-depleted T cells, or PBMCs came the material, which was cDNA or gDNA.

The CDR3 runs 16 residues. Unmatched junction bases numbered 3, after V lost 2 bases and J lost 4 bases. Germline V gene data show CDR1 as SEHNR and CDR2 as FQNEAQ (reference sequence). Source study methods: Nucleated cell counts were estimated from reference gene primer amplification. Generated by immunoSEQ multiplex PCR, the TCRdb table keeps only in-frame clones and is missing some. The V and J calls and clone size were taken over from that table, and D and trimming were inferred from the DNA. The table shows 90,000 to 100,000 clones, with around nine tenths occurring only once. This clone came up once.

The chain is built from TRBV7-9 and TRBJ2-1; 12 nucleotides match TRBD2. Sequenced sample: peripheral blood. This receptor was identified in a human donor in a cohort sampled during active COVID-19. CDR3 sequence: CASSLPGLAGYNEQFF. CDR3 bases: TGTGCCAGCAGCTTACCGGGACTAGCGGGTTACAATGAGCAGTTCTTC.